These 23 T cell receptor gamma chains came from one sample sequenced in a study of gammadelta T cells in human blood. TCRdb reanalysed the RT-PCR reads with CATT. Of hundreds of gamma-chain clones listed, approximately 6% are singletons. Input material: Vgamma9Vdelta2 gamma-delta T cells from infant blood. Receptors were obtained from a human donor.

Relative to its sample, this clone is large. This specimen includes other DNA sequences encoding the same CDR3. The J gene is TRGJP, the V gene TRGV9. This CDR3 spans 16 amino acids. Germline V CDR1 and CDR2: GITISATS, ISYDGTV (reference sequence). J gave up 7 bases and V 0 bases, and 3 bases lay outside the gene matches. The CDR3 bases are TGTGCCTTGTGGGAGGTGGCCGAGTTGGGCAAAAAAATCAAGGTATTT. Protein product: CALWEVAELGKKIKVF.

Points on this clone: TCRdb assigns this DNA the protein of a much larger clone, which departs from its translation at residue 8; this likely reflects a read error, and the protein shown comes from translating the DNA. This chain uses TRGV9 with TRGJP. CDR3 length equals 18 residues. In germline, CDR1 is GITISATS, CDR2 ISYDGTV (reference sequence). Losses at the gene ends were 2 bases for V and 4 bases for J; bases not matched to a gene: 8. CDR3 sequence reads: CALWEGTAQELGKKIKVF. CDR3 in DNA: TGTGCCTTGTGGGAGGGAACAGCTCAAGAGTTGGGCAAAAAAATCAAGGTATTT.

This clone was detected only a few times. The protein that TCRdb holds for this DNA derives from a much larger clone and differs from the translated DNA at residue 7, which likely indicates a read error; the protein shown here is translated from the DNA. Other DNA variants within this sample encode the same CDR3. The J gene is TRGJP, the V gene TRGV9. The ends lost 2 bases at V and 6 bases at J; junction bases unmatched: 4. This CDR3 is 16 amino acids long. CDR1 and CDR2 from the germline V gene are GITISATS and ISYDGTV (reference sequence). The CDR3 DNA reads TGTGCCTTGTGGGAGGACCGAGAGTTGGGCAAAAAAATCAAGGTATTT. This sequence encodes CALWEDRELGKKIKVF.

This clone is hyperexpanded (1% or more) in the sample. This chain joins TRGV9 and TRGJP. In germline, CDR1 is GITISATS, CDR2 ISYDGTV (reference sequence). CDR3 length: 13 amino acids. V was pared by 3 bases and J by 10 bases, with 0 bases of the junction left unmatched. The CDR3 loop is CALWELGKKIKVF. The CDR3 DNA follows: TGTGCCTTGTGGGAGTTGGGCAAAAAAATCAAGGTATTT.

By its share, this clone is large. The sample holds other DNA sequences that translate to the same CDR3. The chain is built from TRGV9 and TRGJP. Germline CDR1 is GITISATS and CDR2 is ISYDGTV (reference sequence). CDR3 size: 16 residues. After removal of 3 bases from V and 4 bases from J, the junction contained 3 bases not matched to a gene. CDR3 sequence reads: CALWEPQELGKKIKVF. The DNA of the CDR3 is TGTGCCTTGTGGGAGCCTCAAGAGTTGGGCAAAAAAATCAAGGTATTT.

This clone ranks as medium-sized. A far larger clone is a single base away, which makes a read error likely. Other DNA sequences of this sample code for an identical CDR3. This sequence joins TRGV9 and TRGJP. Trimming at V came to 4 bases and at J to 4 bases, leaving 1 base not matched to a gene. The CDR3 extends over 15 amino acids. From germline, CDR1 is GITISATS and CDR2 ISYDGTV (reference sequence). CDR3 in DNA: TGTGCCTTGTGGGAACAAGAGTTGGGCAAAAAAATCAAGGTATTT. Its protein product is CALWEQELGKKIKVF.

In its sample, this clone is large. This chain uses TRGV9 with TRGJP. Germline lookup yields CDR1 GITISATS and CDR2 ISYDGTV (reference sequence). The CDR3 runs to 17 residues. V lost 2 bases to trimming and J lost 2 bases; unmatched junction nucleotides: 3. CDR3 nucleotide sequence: TGTGCCTTGTGGGAGGGCCGGCAAGAGTTGGGCAAAAAAATCAAGGTATTT. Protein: CALWEGRQELGKKIKVF.

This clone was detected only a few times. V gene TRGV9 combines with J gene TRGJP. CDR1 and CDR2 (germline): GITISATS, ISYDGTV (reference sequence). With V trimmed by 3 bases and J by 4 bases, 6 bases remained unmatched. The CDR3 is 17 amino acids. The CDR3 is CALWEFVQELGKKIKVF. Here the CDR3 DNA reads TGTGCCTTGTGGGAGTTCGTTCAAGAGTTGGGCAAAAAAATCAAGGTATTT.

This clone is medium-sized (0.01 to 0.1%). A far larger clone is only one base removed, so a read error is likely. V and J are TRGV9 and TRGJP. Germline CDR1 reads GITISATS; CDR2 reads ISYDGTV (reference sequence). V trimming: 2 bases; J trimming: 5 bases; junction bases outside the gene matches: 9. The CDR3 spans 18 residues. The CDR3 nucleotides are TGTGCCTTGTGGGAGGAGGGACCAAAAGAGTTGGGCAAAAAAATCAAGGTATTT. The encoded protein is CALWEEGPKELGKKIKVF.

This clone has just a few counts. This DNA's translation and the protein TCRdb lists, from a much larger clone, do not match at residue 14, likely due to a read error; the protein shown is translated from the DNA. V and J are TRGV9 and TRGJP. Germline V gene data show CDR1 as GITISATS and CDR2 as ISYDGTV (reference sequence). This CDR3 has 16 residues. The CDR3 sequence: CALWEVQELGKKINVF. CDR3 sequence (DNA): TGTGCCTTGTGGGAGGTGCAAGAGTTGGGCAAAAAAATCAATGTATTT.

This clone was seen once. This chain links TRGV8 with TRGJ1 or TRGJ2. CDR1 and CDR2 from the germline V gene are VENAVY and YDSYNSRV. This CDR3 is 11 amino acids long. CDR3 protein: CAPGIDYKKLF. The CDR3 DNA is TGTGCACCTGGGATAGATTATAAGAAACTCTTT.

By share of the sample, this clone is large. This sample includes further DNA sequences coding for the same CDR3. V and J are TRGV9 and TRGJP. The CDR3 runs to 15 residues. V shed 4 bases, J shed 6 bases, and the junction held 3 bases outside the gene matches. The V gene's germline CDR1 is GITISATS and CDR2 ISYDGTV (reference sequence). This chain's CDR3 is CALWDGELGKKIKVF. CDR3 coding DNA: TGTGCCTTGTGGGATGGAGAGTTGGGCAAAAAAATCAAGGTATTT.

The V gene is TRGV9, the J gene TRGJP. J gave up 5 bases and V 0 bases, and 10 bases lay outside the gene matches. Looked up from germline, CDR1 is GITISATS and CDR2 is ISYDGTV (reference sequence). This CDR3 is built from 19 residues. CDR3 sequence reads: CALWEVKGQEELGKKIKVF. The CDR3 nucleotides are TGTGCCTTGTGGGAGGTGAAAGGTCAGGAAGAGTTGGGCAAAAAAATCAAGGTATTT.

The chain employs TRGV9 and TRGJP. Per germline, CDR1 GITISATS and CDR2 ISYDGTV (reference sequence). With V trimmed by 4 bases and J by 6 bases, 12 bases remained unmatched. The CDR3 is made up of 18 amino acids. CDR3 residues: CALWDNKLTELGKKIKVF. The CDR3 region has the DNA TGTGCCTTGTGGGATAATAAGTTGACAGAGTTGGGCAAAAAAATCAAGGTATTT.

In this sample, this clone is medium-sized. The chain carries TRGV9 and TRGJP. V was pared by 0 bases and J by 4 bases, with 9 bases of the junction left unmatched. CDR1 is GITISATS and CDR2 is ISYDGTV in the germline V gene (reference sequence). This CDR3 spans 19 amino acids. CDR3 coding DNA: TGTGCCTTGTGGGAGGTGCCATTATCTCAAGAGTTGGGCAAAAAAATCAAGGTATTT. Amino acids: CALWEVPLSQELGKKIKVF.

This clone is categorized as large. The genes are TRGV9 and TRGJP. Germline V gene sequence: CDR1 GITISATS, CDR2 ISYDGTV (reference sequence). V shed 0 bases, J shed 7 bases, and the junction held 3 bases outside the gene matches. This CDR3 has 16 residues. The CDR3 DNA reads TGTGCCTTGTGGGAGGTGTATGAGTTGGGCAAAAAAATCAAGGTATTT. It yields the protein CALWEVYELGKKIKVF.

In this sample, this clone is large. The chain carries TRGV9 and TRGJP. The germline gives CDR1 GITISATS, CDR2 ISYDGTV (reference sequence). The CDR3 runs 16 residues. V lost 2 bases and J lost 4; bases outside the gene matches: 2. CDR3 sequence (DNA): TGTGCCTTGTGGGAGGAACAAGAGTTGGGCAAAAAAATCAAGGTATTT. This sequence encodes CALWEEQELGKKIKVF.

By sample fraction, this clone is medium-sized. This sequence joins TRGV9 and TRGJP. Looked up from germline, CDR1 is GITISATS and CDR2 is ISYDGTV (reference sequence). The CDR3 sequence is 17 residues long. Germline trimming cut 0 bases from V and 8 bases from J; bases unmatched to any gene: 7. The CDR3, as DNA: TGTGCCTTGTGGGAGGTGCACAAGAAGTTGGGCAAAAAAATCAAGGTATTT. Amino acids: CALWEVHKKLGKKIKVF.

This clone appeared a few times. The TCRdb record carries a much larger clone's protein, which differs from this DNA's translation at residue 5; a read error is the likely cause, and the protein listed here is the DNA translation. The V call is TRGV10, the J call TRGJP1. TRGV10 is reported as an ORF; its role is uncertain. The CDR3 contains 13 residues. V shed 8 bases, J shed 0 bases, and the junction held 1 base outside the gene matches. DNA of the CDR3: TGTGCTGCGTGGAATACCACTGGTTGGTTCAAGATATTT. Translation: CAAWNTTGWFKIF.

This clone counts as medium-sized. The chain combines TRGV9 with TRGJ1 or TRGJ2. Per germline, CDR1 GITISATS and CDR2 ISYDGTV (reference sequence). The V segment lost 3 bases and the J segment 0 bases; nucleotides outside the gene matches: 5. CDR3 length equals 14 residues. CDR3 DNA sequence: TGTGCCTTGTGGGAGCCTACGAATTATTATAAGAAACTCTTT. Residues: CALWEPTNYYKKLF.

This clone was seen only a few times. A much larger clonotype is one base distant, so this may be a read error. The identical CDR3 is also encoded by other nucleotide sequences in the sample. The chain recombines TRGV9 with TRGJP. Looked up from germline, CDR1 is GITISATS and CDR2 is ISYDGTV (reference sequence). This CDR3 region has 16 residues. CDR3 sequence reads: CALWEVGELGKKIKVF. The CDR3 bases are TGTGCCTTGTGGGAGGTAGGGGAGTTGGGTAAAAAAATCAAGGTATTT.

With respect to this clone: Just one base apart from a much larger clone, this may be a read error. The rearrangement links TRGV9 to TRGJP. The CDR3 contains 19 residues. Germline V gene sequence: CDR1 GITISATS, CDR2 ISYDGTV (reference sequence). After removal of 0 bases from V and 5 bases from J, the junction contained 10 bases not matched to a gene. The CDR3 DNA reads TGTGCCTTGTGGGAGGTGAGAGGTCGGGAAGAGTTGGGCAAAAAAATCAAGGTATTT. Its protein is CALWEVRGREELGKKIKVF.

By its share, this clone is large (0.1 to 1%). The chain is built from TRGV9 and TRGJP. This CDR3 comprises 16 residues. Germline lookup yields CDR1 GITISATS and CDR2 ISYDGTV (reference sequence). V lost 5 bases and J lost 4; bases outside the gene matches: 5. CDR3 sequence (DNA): TGTGCCTTGTGGGCTCAACAAGAGTTGGGCAAAAAAATCAAGGTATTT. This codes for CALWAQQELGKKIKVF.